The 22 T cell receptor beta chains in this list originate from one sample, sequenced in a study of blood T cell repertoires in COVID-19. The repertoire was sequenced with immunoSEQ multiplex PCR; TCRdb's copy has only in-frame clones and lacks some. The sample lists 60,000 to 70,000 clones, 70% to 90% occurring once. The sequenced sample was peripheral blood. Source of these receptors: a woman aged 60-75 years with acute or convalescent COVID-19.

This rearrangement joins TRBV4-1 to TRBJ2-2, with TRBD1 matching 8 bases. Losses at the gene ends were 4 bases for V and 2 bases for J; bases not matched to a gene: 6. CDR1 MGHRA and CDR2 YSYEKL come from the germline V gene. This CDR3 contains 16 residues. CDR3 nucleotides: TGCGCCAGCAGCCCGACCGGGACAGGTAACACCGGGGAGCTGTTTTTT. Translation gives CASSPTGTGNTGELFF.

The V call is TRBV15, the J call TRBJ1-3; D not resolved. With 0 bases removed from V and 1 base from J, the gap between germline ends came to 10 bases. The CDR3 has 16 residues. Germline assignment: CDR1 LNHNV and CDR2 YYDKDF (reference sequence). CDR3 nucleotides: TGTGCCACCAGCAGAGACCCAGGAAATTCTGGAAACACCATATATTTT. Translating it yields CATSRDPGNSGNTIYF.

This chain links TRBV6-6 with TRBJ1-1; 9 bases are shared with TRBD1. Looked up from germline, CDR1 is MNHNY and CDR2 is SVGAGI (reference sequence). V gave up 6 bases and J gave up 1 base; unmatched junction bases: 3. This CDR3 has 14 residues. The CDR3: CASRGGQGNTEAFF. The CDR3 region has the DNA TGTGCCAGCAGGGGGGGACAGGGGAACACTGAAGCTTTCTTT.

In DNA form, the CDR3 reads TGTGCCAGCAGAGACAGGGGAACGAGGAAAAATGGCTACACCTTC. It specifies CASRDRGTRKNGYTF. This sequence joins TRBV28 and TRBJ1-2, with 8 bases matching TRBD1. With V trimmed by 6 bases and J by 6 bases, 12 bases remained unmatched. CDR3 size: 15 residues. Looked up from germline, CDR1 is MDHEN and CDR2 is SYDVKM.

V usage is TRBV9 and J usage is TRBJ2-1; 14 nucleotides align to TRBD2. The CDR3 consists of 15 residues. V shed 2 bases, J shed 8 bases, and the junction held 3 bases outside the gene matches. Germline loops: CDR1 SGDLS, CDR2 YYNGEE. This CDR3 reads CASSVGLAGDDEQFF. In DNA form, the CDR3 reads TGTGCCAGCAGCGTGGGACTAGCGGGAGATGATGAGCAGTTCTTC.

This clone has just a few counts. The chain recombines TRBV18 with TRBJ2-3; TRBD2 aligns across 14 bases. The germline gives CDR1 KGHSH, CDR2 LQKENI. After removal of 0 bases from V and 7 bases from J, the junction contained 3 bases not matched to a gene. The CDR3 has 16 residues. CDR3 sequence: CASSPPGLAGENTQYF. The DNA for the CDR3 is TGTGCCAGCTCACCACCGGGACTAGCGGGAGAGAATACGCAGTATTTT.

The sample holds a few counts of this clone. The chain is built from TRBV5-5 and TRBJ1-6, with 8 nucleotides matching TRBD1. The CDR3 spans 15 residues. CDR1 and CDR2 from the germline V gene are SGHKS and YYEKEE (reference sequence). V lost 3 bases, J lost 5 bases, and 4 bases stayed unmatched. DNA of the CDR3: TGTGCCAGCAGCTACAGGGGGGACAATAATTCACCCCTCCACTTT. Translated: CASSYRGDNNSPLHF.

This chain links TRBV18 with TRBJ1-1; tentatively, D is TRBD1 (6 bases). The CDR3 extends over 16 amino acids. V lost 2 bases to trimming and J lost 1 base, with 14 bases between them. Germline CDR1 KGHSH, CDR2 LQKENI. CDR3 sequence: CASSPNRLGQNTEAFF. CDR3 coding DNA: TGTGCCAGCTCACCAAACCGCCTGGGACAGAACACTGAAGCTTTCTTT.

J is TRBJ2-7 and V is TRBV9, with 7 bases aligning to TRBD2. This CDR3 is built from 14 residues. The germline CDR1 and CDR2 sequences are SGDLS and YYNGEE. Trimming took 2 bases from V and 5 from J; bases not matched to a gene: 7. As DNA, the CDR3 is TGTGCCAGCAGCGTTGGGGGAGGGCCCCACGAGCAGTACTTC. Protein: CASSVGGGPHEQYF.

The chain carries TRBV2 and TRBJ1-5; D gene ambiguous. Trimming left V 6 bases short and J 7 bases short, with 13 bases between. The CDR3 has 13 residues. Germline V lookup: CDR1 SNHLY, CDR2 FYNNEI. CDR3: CASRGDGQQPQHF. DNA for the CDR3: TGTGCCAGCAGGGGAGACGGGCAACAGCCCCAGCATTTT.

This clone appeared once. The chain recombines TRBV28 with TRBJ2-3; 8 nucleotides line up with TRBD2. Germline values: CDR1 MDHEN, CDR2 SYDVKM. The V gene end was trimmed by 5 bases and the J gene end by 4 bases; junction bases not matched to a gene: 14. This CDR3 contains 17 residues. CDR3 protein: CASSLPFRGGRSDTQYF. The CDR3 DNA reads as TGTGCCAGCAGTCTCCCTTTCCGCGGGGGGCGCTCAGATACGCAGTATTTT.

This chain uses TRBV7-2 with TRBJ1-5; 9 bases are a match to TRBD1. V was clipped by 5 bases and J by 3 bases; unmatched bases: 5. This CDR3 is 15 amino acids long. Germline-derived CDR1 and CDR2 are SGHTA and FQGNSA. The CDR3 here is CASSLGQGNNQPQHF. In nucleotides, the CDR3 is TGTGCCAGCAGCCTGGGACAGGGTAACAATCAGCCCCAGCATTTT.

The V and J genes are TRBV29-1 and TRBJ1-2; 8 bases map to TRBD1. CDR1 and CDR2 (germline): SQVTM, ANQGSEA. The CDR3 sequence is 14 residues long. The ends lost 3 bases at V and 2 bases at J; junction bases unmatched: 5. In DNA, the CDR3 is TGCAGCGTTGAGAGACAGGGGCGAAACTATGGCTACACCTTC. Its translation is CSVERQGRNYGYTF.

J is TRBJ2-7 and V is TRBV6-1; TRBD1 matches at 12 bases. Germline V gene data show CDR1 as MNHNS and CDR2 as SASEGT. The length of the CDR3 is 19 residues. V lost 6 bases to trimming and J lost 0 bases; unmatched junction nucleotides: 15. The CDR3 reads CASSEQPGQGAPSSYEQYF. CDR3 nucleotide sequence: TGTGCCAGCAGCGAACAACCGGGACAGGGGGCTCCGAGCTCCTACGAGCAGTACTTC.

This rearrangement joins TRBV7-9 to TRBJ2-3; perhaps TRBD2 as D (5 bases). The CDR3 length is 16 residues. CDR1 SEHNR and CDR2 FQNEAQ come from the germline V gene (reference sequence). With 5 bases removed from V and 3 bases from J, the gap between germline ends came to 18 bases. The CDR3 is CASSRSFASGTDTQYF. The CDR3 DNA reads TGTGCCAGCAGCCGCAGCTTCGCGTCGGGAACAGATACGCAGTATTTT.

The chain joins TRBV4-1 to TRBJ2-7; perhaps D is TRBD1 or TRBD2 (12 bases each). This CDR3 has 18 residues. The germline CDR1 and CDR2 sequences are MGHRA and YSYEKL. Trimming shortened V by 4 bases and J by 6 bases, and 28 bases separated the two germline ends. The CDR3 loop reads CASSRGTGGVGLAGEQYF. The CDR3 DNA is TGCGCCAGCAGCCGCGGGACAGGGGGCGTGGGACTAGCGGGCGAGCAGTACTTC.

This rearrangement joins TRBV27 to TRBJ1-6, with unresolved D. V lost 3 bases and J lost 4, with 10 bases in between. The CDR3 covers 15 residues. Germline assignment: CDR1 MNHEY and CDR2 SMNVEV (reference sequence). This CDR3 reads CASSFRLPYNSPLHF. CDR3 coding DNA: TGTGCCAGCAGTTTCAGACTTCCGTATAATTCACCCCTCCACTTT.

This chain links TRBV7-9 with TRBJ1-4; D unresolved. Trimming took 1 base from V and 8 from J, leaving 14 bases between them. Germline CDR1 and CDR2: SEHNR and FQNEAQ (reference sequence). CDR3 length: 15 residues. The CDR3 loop is CASSLVGSRPEKLFF. CDR3 DNA sequence: TGTGCCAGCAGCTTAGTGGGCAGCCGACCAGAAAAACTGTTTTTT.

The chain employs TRBV9 and TRBJ1-1; 9 nucleotides agree with TRBD1. There are 16 residues in the CDR3. Germline loops: CDR1 SGDLS, CDR2 YYNGEE. The trim removed 4 bases at V and 4 bases at J, leaving 11 bases unmatched. CDR3 sequence reads: CASSPRDRVSGTEAFF. The CDR3 coding sequence is TGTGCCAGCAGCCCCCGGGACAGGGTCTCGGGCACTGAAGCTTTCTTT.

The chain recombines TRBV7-9 with TRBJ2-1; 8 bases are a match to TRBD1. CDR3 length equals 17 residues. Trimming cost V 5 bases and J 0 bases; bases outside gene matches: 9. Germline CDR1 and CDR2: SEHNR and FQNEAQ (reference sequence). CDR3 sequence (DNA): TGTGCCAGCAGCCCAGGACAGGGACTCTTCTCCTACAATGAGCAGTTCTTC. Translating it yields CASSPGQGLFSYNEQFF.

This chain joins TRBV15 and TRBJ2-1, with TRBD2 matching over 8 bases. The CDR3 spans 19 residues. CDR1 is LNHNV and CDR2 is YYDKDF in the germline V gene (reference sequence). V was pared by 0 bases and J by 0 bases, with 10 bases of the junction left unmatched. In DNA form, the CDR3 reads TGTGCCACCAGCAGAGAGGGCAGCGGGAGCCCGAGCTCCTACAATGAGCAGTTCTTC. Its translation: CATSREGSGSPSSYNEQFF.

The count of this clone is one. The chain joins TRBV14 to TRBJ2-1; unclear D gene. Trimming pared 0 bases from V and 11 bases from J, leaving 8 bases between. Per germline, CDR1 SGHDN and CDR2 FVKESK. This CDR3 comprises 12 residues. CDR3 nucleotides: TGTGCCAGCAGCCAAGAGGGCATCCAGCAGTTCTTC. This encodes CASSQEGIQQFF.